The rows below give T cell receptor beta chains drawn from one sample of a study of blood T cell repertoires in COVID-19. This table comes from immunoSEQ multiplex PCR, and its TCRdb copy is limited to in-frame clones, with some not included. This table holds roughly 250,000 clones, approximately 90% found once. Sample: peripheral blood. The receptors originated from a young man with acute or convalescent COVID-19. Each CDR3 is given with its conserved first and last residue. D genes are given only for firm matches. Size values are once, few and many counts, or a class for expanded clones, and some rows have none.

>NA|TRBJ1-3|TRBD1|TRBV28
TGTGCCAGCAGTTTATTAGGGACAGGGACTGGAAACACCATATATTTT
CASSLLGTGTGNTIYF
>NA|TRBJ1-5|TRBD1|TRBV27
TGTGCCAGCAGTTTCCTCGGGACAGGGACGGAGCCCCAGCATTTT
CASSFLGTGTEPQHF
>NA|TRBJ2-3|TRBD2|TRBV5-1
TGCGCCAGCAGGCTAGCGGGGGGTGTCACAGATACGCAGTATTTT
CASRLAGGVTDTQYF
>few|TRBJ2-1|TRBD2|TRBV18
TGTGCCAGCTCACCCCGGGAGGGAAGCTCCTACAATGAGCAGTTCTTC
CASSPREGSSYNEQFF
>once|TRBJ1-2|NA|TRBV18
TGTGCCAGCTGGGACGGGGGATCCGCTAACTATGGCTACACCTTC
CASWDGGSANYGYTF
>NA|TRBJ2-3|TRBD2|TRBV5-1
TGCGCCAGCAGACTAGCGCTCAGCACAGATACGCAGTATTTT
CASRLALSTDTQYF
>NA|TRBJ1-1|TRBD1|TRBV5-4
TGTGCCAGCAGCCTGACAGGGATTGACACTGAAGCTTTCTTT
CASSLTGIDTEAFF
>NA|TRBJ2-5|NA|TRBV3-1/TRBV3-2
TGTGCCAGCAGCGCGCGCAGGGGAGAGACCCAGTACTTC
CASSARRGETQYF
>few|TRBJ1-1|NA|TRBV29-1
TGCAGCGCTTCACAGGGTTCGAGGACTGAAGCTTTCTTT
CSASQGSRTEAFF
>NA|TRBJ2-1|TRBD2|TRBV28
TGTGCCAGCAGTTTGGGGGGGGGAGGAAGCTCCTACAATGAGCAGTTCTTC
CASSLGGGGSSYNEQFF
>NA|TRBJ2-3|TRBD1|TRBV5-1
TGCGCCAGCAGCTTGCCCTCCGGGACAGGGCTAGATACGCAGTATTTT
CASSLPSGTGLDTQYF
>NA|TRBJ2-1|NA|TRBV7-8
TGTGCCAGCAGCTTATCCCCCGGATGGAGCTCCTACAATGAGCAGTTCTTC
CASSLSPGWSSYNEQFF
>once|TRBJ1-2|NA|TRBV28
TGTGCCAGCAGAACTCCCGGGTCGGGGGAGGTCTATGGCTACACCTTC
CASRTPGSGEVYGYTF
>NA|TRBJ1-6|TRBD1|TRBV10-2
TGCGCCAGCAGCGAAATTCCGGGACAGGGGAATTCACCCCTCCACTTT
CASSEIPGQGNSPLHF
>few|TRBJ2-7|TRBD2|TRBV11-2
TGTGCCAGCAGCGTCCCGGGACTAGGGATAAGGCAGTACTTC
CASSVPGLGIRQYF
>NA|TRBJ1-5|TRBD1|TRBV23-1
TGCGCCAGCAGTCAATCGTTGGGACAGGAGGGTTATAGCAATCAGCCCCAGCATTTT
CASSQSLGQEGYSNQPQHF
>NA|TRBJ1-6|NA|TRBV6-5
TGTGCCAGCAGTTACTCAACTAGAGGGTATAATTCACCCCTCCACTTT
CASSYSTRGYNSPLHF
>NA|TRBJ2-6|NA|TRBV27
TGTGCCAGCAGTTTTAACTCTGGGGCCAACGTCCTGACTTTC
CASSFNSGANVLTF
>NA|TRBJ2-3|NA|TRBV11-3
TGTGCCAGCAGCACCGGGCTGGGGGGAGCTAGCACAGATACGCAGTATTTT
CASSTGLGGASTDTQYF
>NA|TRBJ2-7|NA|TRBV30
TGTGCCTGGAGTGGTTCCGGGGTCTCCTACGAGCAGTACTTC
CAWSGSGVSYEQYF
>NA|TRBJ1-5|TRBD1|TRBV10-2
TGCGCCAGCCTGAACGCTTCCGGGACAGTCAATCAGCCCCAGCATTTT
CASLNASGTVNQPQHF
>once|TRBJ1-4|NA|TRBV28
TGTGCCACTCAGAAACTAAAACAGCGGGGGGAAAAACTGTTTTTT
CATQKLKQRGEKLFF
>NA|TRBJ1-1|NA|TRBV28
TGTGCCAGCATAGACACTGAAGCTTTCTTT
CASIDTEAFF
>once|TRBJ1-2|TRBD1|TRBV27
TGTGCCAGCAGAAAACCGGGACAGGGGGCAGGTGGCTACACCTTC
CASRKPGQGAGGYTF
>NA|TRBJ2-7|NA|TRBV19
TGTGCCAGTAGTACATTGACAGGGAGGAACGAGCAGTACTTC
CASSTLTGRNEQYF
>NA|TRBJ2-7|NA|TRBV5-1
TGCGCCAGCAGCTTTACCGGACAGAGCTACGAGCAGTACTTC
CASSFTGQSYEQYF
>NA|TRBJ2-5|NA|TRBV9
TGTGCCAGCAGCGCGGACCGAGGGCAGACCCAGTACTTC
CASSADRGQTQYF
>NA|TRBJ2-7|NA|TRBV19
TGTGCCAGTAGTATCCGTATCGTGGCCCGAGGGCCCTACGAGCAGTACTTC
CASSIRIVARGPYEQYF
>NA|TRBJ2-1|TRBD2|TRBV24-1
TGTGCCACCAGCTCTAGCGGGGGGCTCTCCTACAATGAGCAGTTCTTC
CATSSSGGLSYNEQFF
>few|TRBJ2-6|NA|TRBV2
TGTGCCAGCAGTCCACCAGGCTCTGGGGCCAACGTCCTGACTTTC
CASSPPGSGANVLTF
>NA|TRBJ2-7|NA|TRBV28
TGTGCCAGCAGTTTTACTGTGTACGAGCAGTACTTC
CASSFTVYEQYF
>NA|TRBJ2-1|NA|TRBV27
TGTGCCAGCAGTTCCCACCCCCGGGTGTGGTTCTTC
CASSSHPRVWFF
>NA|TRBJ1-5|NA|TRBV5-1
TGCGCCAGCAGCGTTGGCCAGCCCCAGCATTTT
CASSVGQPQHF
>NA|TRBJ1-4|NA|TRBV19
TGTGCCAGTAGTGAAGGGAGTCCAGGGGAGGAAAAACTGTTTTTT
CASSEGSPGEEKLFF
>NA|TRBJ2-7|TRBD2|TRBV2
TGTGCCAGCATCCTAGCGGGGGGGCCGAGTGGCGAGCAGTACTTC
CASILAGGPSGEQYF